This T cell receptor (beta chain) was recorded in a study of cytomegalovirus exposure and HLA in healthy donors. After removal of 2 bases from V and 7 bases from J, the junction contained 0 bases not matched to a gene. This CDR3 is built from 13 residues. Germline V gene lookup returns CDR1 MNHEY and CDR2 SMNVEV (reference sequence). This clone was seen a handful of times. PCR was performed using 60 Vbeta and 13 Jbeta primers. Produced via immunoSEQ multiplex PCR; TCRdb's table is partial and in-frame only. The sample carries 110,000 to 150,000 clones, 70% to 80% recorded once. The clonotype was recovered from a woman in her late teens or twenties in good health and CMV-seropositive. Specimen: PBMCs. The gene calls are TRBV27 and TRBJ1-4; TRBD1 matches 8 bases. The CDR3 protein is CASSLQGAEKLFF. For the CDR3, the DNA is TGTGCCAGCAGTTTACAGGGGGCTGAAAAACTGTTTTTT.